Below are 25 T cell receptor beta chains sequenced from a single sample in a study of T cells in Graves' hyperthyroidism and ophthalmopathy. TCR beta CDR3 regions were amplified from RNA. The TCR CDR3 was amplified in a first-round RT-PCR using the HTBI primer set. TCRdb processed the multiplex PCR reads anew with MiXCR; each CDR3 protein has one entry. The sample records hundreds of thousands of distinct CDR3 sequences, about 14% being singletons. The sample taken for sequencing was blood. The receptors shown here come from a woman aged 30 to 39 with Graves' hyperthyroidism.

This clonotype was observed at least ten times. The chain recombines TRBV11-2 with TRBJ2-3; D is perhaps TRBD2 (6 bases). CDR1 and CDR2 (germline): SGHAT, FQNNGV. Trimming cost V 6 bases and J 8 bases, with 9 bases left between them. This CDR3 has 11 amino acids. The CDR3 is CASRGGVTQYF. The CDR3, as DNA: TGTGCCAGCAGAGGCGGGGTTACGCAGTATTTT.

This sequence joins TRBV18 and TRBJ2-3, with 8 bases that match TRBD1. The germline gives CDR1 KGHSH, CDR2 LQKENI. The CDR3 loop spans 14 amino acids. The J segment lost 6 bases and the V segment lost 4 bases, leaving 6 bases of the junction unmatched. The CDR3 region is CASSLSGGVDTQYF. The CDR3 region has the DNA TGTGCCAGCTCACTTTCAGGGGGCGTTGATACGCAGTATTTT.

In this sample, this clonotype turned up many times. The genes are TRBV15 and TRBJ1-1, with D unresolved. Looked up from germline, CDR1 is LNHNV and CDR2 is YYDKDF (reference sequence). The CDR3 is 13 residues long. Trimming left V 5 bases short and J 4 bases short, with 11 bases between. The CDR3 coding sequence is TGTGCCACCAGCGAGGACGGAGGCACTGAAGCTTTCTTT. As protein: CATSEDGGTEAFF.

The rearrangement uses TRBV5-1 and TRBJ2-2; D is perhaps TRBD2 (6 bases). The V gene lost 5 bases and the J gene lost 5 bases, with 13 bases spanning the gap. The CDR3 extends over 14 amino acids. The germline CDR1 and CDR2 sequences are SGHRS and YFSETQ. The CDR3 nucleotides read TGCGCCAGCAGATTTGGAGGGTCTACCGGGGAGCTGTTTTTT. This gives the protein CASRFGGSTGELFF.

A few counts support this clonotype. The chain employs TRBV12-3 or TRBV12-4 and TRBJ2-3; 12 positions agree with TRBD2. V was clipped by 1 base and J by 1 base; unmatched bases: 12. This CDR3 has 20 amino acids. The DNA for the CDR3 is TGTGCCAGCAGTTTAGGAACACTAGCGGGAGGCCCTAGCGGCACAGATACGCAGTATTTT. It codes for CASSLGTLAGGPSGTDTQYF.

The table lists this clonotype with a few counts. The CDR3 coding sequence is TGTGCCAGAGGTCCTGCGACCCACAGGGGACTAAGGCAGCCCCAGCATTTT. It yields the protein CARGPATHRGLRQPQHF. This chain connects TRBV3-1 to TRBJ1-5; 7 bases are shared with TRBD1. Germline trimming cut 9 bases from V and 7 bases from J; bases unmatched to any gene: 21. Germline V gives CDR1 LGHDT, CDR2 YNNKEL (reference sequence). The CDR3 sequence is 17 residues long.

This clonotype was counted a few times. This chain links TRBV18 with TRBJ1-5; TRBD1 matches 7 bases. The length of the CDR3 is 15 residues. Germline V gene data show CDR1 as KGHSH and CDR2 as LQKENI. The ends lost 2 bases at V and 4 bases at J; junction bases unmatched: 5. In DNA form, the CDR3 reads TGTGCCAGCTCACCATTTGAGGGGGCAAATCAGCCCCAGCATTTT. Translating gives CASSPFEGANQPQHF.

This clonotype was counted ten times or more. The chain links TRBV11-2 to TRBJ2-2; 9 bases are a match to TRBD2. V shed 5 bases, J shed 0 bases, and the junction held 4 bases outside the gene matches. The CDR3 contains 16 residues. Germline V gene lookup returns CDR1 SGHAT and CDR2 FQNNGV. The CDR3 DNA follows: TGTGCCAGCAGCCCGCGCGGGAGGGCGAACACCGGGGAGCTGTTTTTT. This translates into CASSPRGRANTGELFF.

The CDR3 region is CASRAGTSGTGELFF. DNA for the CDR3: TGTGCCAGCAGGGCCGGGACTAGCGGGACCGGGGAGCTGTTTTTT. This sequence joins TRBV6-1 and TRBJ2-2; 12 positions agree with TRBD2. Trimming removed 6 bases from V and 5 bases from J; junction bases left unmatched: 4. There are 15 residues in the CDR3. The germline CDR1 and CDR2 sequences are MNHNS and SASEGT.

This clonotype showed up just a few times. The rearrangement links TRBV20-1 to TRBJ2-7; 8 bases line up with TRBD1. Germline CDR1 is DFQATT and CDR2 is SNEGSKA (reference sequence). V shed 3 bases and J 2 bases; nucleotides not matched to a gene: 9. There are 15 residues in the CDR3. The CDR3 sequence is CSASPTGAMPYEQYF. In DNA form, the CDR3 reads TGCAGTGCTAGCCCGACAGGGGCCATGCCCTACGAGCAGTACTTC.

This clonotype has ten or more counts. The V gene is TRBV5-6, the J gene TRBJ2-2; D is perhaps TRBD1 (5 bases). This CDR3 spans 15 amino acids. The germline V gene has CDR1 SGHDT and CDR2 YYEEEE. V dropped 4 bases and J dropped 5 bases, with 15 bases sitting between them. This CDR3 reads CASSGDPQGTGELFF. CDR3 in DNA: TGTGCCAGCAGCGGGGATCCTCAGGGAACCGGGGAGCTGTTTTTT.

This clonotype has a single count. The chain carries TRBV30 and TRBJ2-1; D possibly uses TRBD1 or TRBD2 (5 bases each). The germline V gene has CDR1 GTSNPN and CDR2 SVGIG (reference sequence). The CDR3 loop spans 16 amino acids. Trimming stripped 0 bases from V and 5 bases from J, with 17 bases between. This CDR3 is CAWSVRVGPTDNEQFF. As DNA, the CDR3 is TGTGCCTGGAGTGTACGTGTGGGACCTACAGACAATGAGCAGTTCTTC.

This sequence joins TRBV10-2 and TRBJ2-5; 8 nucleotides agree with TRBD2. The V and J ends lost 2 bases and 5 bases, in that order; junction bases with no gene match: 4. Germline CDR1 WSHSY, CDR2 SAAADI. CDR3 length: 14 amino acids. The CDR3: CASSEASGSETQYF. CDR3 bases: TGCGCCAGCAGTGAGGCTAGCGGGTCCGAGACCCAGTACTTC.

Many counts were recorded for this clonotype. This chain's CDR3 is CASSAPPHIGAGELFF. The CDR3 DNA is TGTGCCAGCAGCGCCCCTCCCCACATCGGGGCCGGGGAGCTGTTTTTT. This rearrangement joins TRBV9 to TRBJ2-2; TRBD2 might be the D (5 bases). From germline, CDR1 is SGDLS and CDR2 YYNGEE. The CDR3 runs 16 residues. V was shortened by 3 bases and J by 6 bases, with 18 bases between the two germline ends.

This clonotype was detected many times. The DNA for the CDR3 is TGTGCCAGCAGAAAAACCGGGACAGGGGATACCGGGGAGCTGTTTTTT. It codes for CASRKTGTGDTGELFF. The V gene is TRBV12-3 or TRBV12-4, the J gene TRBJ2-2, with 10 bases lining up with TRBD1. V lost 6 bases to trimming and J lost 5 bases; unmatched junction nucleotides: 9. The CDR3 is 16 amino acids.

In its sample, this clonotype was seen a few times. The chain uses TRBV11-2 and TRBJ2-2; TRBD2 aligns across 9 bases. The CDR3 extends over 19 amino acids. Trimming at V came to 1 base and at J to 6 bases, leaving 15 bases not matched to a gene. Germline CDR1 and CDR2: SGHAT and FQNNGV. The CDR3 loop is CASSLGRGREHKTAGELFF. CDR3 nucleotide sequence: TGTGCCAGCAGCTTAGGTCGCGGGAGGGAACATAAGACGGCCGGGGAGCTGTTTTTT. Using reference TRBV11-2 and TRBJ2-2 for the parts outside the CDR3, the full variable domain is EAGVAQSPRYKIIEKRQSVAFWCNPISGHATLYWYQQILGQGPKLLIQFQNNGVVDDSQLPKDRFSAERLKGVDSTLKIQPAKLEDSAVYLCASSLGRGREHKTAGELFFGEGSRLTVL.

Only a few counts were recorded for this clonotype. The gene calls are TRBV20-1 and TRBJ2-5, with D unclear. V lost 0 bases, J lost 4 bases, and 21 bases lay in between. Germline CDR1 DFQATT, CDR2 SNEGSKA (reference sequence). The CDR3 is made up of 17 amino acids. CDR3 in DNA: TGCAGTGCTAGAGATACAGTACAGCCGATGTACGGAGAGACCCAGTACTTC. It translates to CSARDTVQPMYGETQYF.

This clonotype was seen only a few times. V and J are TRBV6-2 or TRBV6-3 and TRBJ2-3; D gene ambiguous. The CDR3 loop spans 13 amino acids. Trimming cost V 7 bases and J 1 base, with 9 bases left between them. Germline loops: CDR1 MNHEY, CDR2 SVGEGT. CDR3 DNA sequence: TGTGCCAGCACACGGGCAGGCACAGATACGCAGTATTTT. The encoded protein is CASTRAGTDTQYF.

This chain joins TRBV7-9 and TRBJ2-3, with D uncertain. Trimming removed 6 bases at V and 0 bases at J, with 22 bases between. Germline-derived CDR1 and CDR2 are SEHNR and FQNEAQ (reference sequence). The CDR3 has 18 amino acids. The CDR3 is CASRQNPRTETSTDTQYF. DNA of the CDR3: TGTGCCAGCAGACAAAACCCTCGGACGGAGACTAGCACAGATACGCAGTATTTT.

This clonotype came up a few times. The J gene is TRBJ2-5, the V gene TRBV4-2; no firm D call. This CDR3 comprises 15 residues. The germline V gene has CDR1 LGHNA and CDR2 YNFKEQ. V lost 0 bases, J lost 1 base, and 9 bases lay in between. The CDR3 sequence: CASSQDGPRQETQYF. As DNA, the CDR3 is TGTGCCAGCAGCCAAGATGGCCCCCGCCAAGAGACCCAGTACTTC.

The table lists this clonotype with many counts. The chain recombines TRBV18 with TRBJ2-1, with TRBD2 matching 8 bases. From germline, CDR1 is KGHSH and CDR2 LQKENI. This CDR3 has 16 amino acids. The junction had 10 bases not matched to a gene; V was cut back by 3 bases and J by 6 bases. The CDR3: CASSPSGRKRFNEQFF. CDR3 coding DNA: TGTGCCAGCTCACCGAGCGGGAGAAAACGGTTCAATGAGCAGTTCTTC.

This clonotype turned up a few times. The rearrangement links TRBV20-1 to TRBJ2-5; TRBD1 matches 9 bases. Germline V gene lookup returns CDR1 DFQATT and CDR2 SNEGSKA (reference sequence). The CDR3 has 15 amino acids. Unmatched junction bases numbered 7, after V lost 5 bases and J lost 0 bases. CDR3 amino acids: CSADRGRQYQETQYF. The CDR3 DNA follows: TGCAGTGCTGACAGGGGGAGACAGTACCAAGAGACCCAGTACTTC.

This clonotype is a singleton in its sample. The chain is built from TRBV4-1 and TRBJ1-4; D gene unclear. Germline CDR1 reads MGHRA; CDR2 reads YSYEKL. This CDR3 region has 12 residues. V was pared by 2 bases and J by 8 bases, with 6 bases between. CDR3 sequence: CASSQPAEKLFF. CDR3 in DNA: TGCGCCAGCAGCCAACCCGCGGAAAAACTGTTTTTT.

The chain links TRBV3-1 to TRBJ1-2; D call uncertain. Germline loops: CDR1 LGHDT, CDR2 YNNKEL (reference sequence). The CDR3 is 18 amino acids. With 0 bases removed from V and 3 bases from J, the gap between germline ends came to 20 bases. Written as DNA, the CDR3 is TGTGCCAGCAGCCAAGACCGGGTTCCCCTTACTAGGGACTATGGCTACACCTTC. This translates into CASSQDRVPLTRDYGYTF.

This clonotype was observed a handful of times. V gene TRBV19 combines with J gene TRBJ2-7, with D perhaps TRBD1 (6 bases). CDR3 length equals 19 residues. Germline V gene sequence: CDR1 LNHDA, CDR2 SQIVND (reference sequence). The V end lost 4 bases, the J end lost 0 bases, and 25 bases lay between the germline ends. The CDR3 DNA reads as TGTGCCAGTAGTACCTCCCGGGACATGGGGACCAGATACTCCTACGAGCAGTACTTC. It specifies CASSTSRDMGTRYSYEQYF. The whole variable domain, remainder taken from reference TRBV19 and TRBJ2-7, is DGGITQSPKYLFRKEGQNVTLSCEQNLNHDAMYWYRQDPGQGLRLIYYSQIVNDFQKGDIAEGYSVSREKKESFPLTVTSAQKNPTAFYLCASSTSRDMGTRYSYEQYFGPGTRLTVT.